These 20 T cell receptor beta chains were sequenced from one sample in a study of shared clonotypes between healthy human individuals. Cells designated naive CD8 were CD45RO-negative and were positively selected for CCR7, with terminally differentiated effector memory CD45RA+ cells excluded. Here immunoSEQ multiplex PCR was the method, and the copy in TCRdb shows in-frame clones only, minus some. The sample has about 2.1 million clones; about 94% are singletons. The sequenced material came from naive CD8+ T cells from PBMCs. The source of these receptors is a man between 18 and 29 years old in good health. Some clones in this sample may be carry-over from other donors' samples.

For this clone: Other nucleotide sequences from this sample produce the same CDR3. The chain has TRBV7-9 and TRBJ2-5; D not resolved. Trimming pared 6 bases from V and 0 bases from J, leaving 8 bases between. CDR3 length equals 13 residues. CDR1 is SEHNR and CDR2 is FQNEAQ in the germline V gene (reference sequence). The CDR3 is CASRPGNQETQYF. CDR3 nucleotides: TGTGCCAGCAGGCCTGGGAACCAAGAGACCCAGTACTTC.

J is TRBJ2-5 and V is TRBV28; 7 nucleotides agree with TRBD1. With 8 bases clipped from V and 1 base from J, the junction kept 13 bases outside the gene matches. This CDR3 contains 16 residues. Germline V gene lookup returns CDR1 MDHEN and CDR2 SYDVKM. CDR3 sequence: CASARQPRDSQETQYF. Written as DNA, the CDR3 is TGTGCCAGCGCCCGACAGCCACGGGACAGCCAAGAGACCCAGTACTTC.

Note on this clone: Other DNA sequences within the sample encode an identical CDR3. CDR3 coding DNA: TGTGCCAGCAGCTTGGGGGCCCGCACAGATACGCAGTATTTT. It encodes CASSLGARTDTQYF. The chain has TRBV5-6 and TRBJ2-3; D remains ambiguous. The germline V gene encodes CDR1 SGHDT and CDR2 YYEEEE. Trimming took off 0 bases at V and 1 base at J, with 6 bases between the two ends. The CDR3 extends over 14 amino acids. Variable domain in full (rest from reference TRBV5-6 and TRBJ2-3): DAGVTQSPTHLIKTRGQQVTLRCSPKSGHDTVSWYQQALGQGPQFIFQYYEEEERQRGNFPDRFSGHQFPNYSSELNVNALLLGDSALYLCASSLGARTDTQYFGPGTRLTVL.

DNA for the CDR3: TGTGCCAGTAGCCTTGGCAGGGGCACCTACAATGAGCAGTTCTTC. Its translation: CASSLGRGTYNEQFF. This chain connects TRBV19 to TRBJ2-1, with a tentative D call TRBD1 (6 bases). The V gene lost 6 bases and the J gene lost 2 bases, with 14 bases spanning the gap. The CDR3 length is 15 residues. Germline V gene sequence: CDR1 LNHDA, CDR2 SQIVND (reference sequence).

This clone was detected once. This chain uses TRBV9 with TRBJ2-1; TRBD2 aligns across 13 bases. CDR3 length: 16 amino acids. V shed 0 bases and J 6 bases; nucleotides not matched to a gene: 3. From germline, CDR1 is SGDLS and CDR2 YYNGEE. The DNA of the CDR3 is TGTGCCAGCAGCGTAGAGGGACTAGCGGGGACCAATGAGCAGTTCTTC. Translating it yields CASSVEGLAGTNEQFF.

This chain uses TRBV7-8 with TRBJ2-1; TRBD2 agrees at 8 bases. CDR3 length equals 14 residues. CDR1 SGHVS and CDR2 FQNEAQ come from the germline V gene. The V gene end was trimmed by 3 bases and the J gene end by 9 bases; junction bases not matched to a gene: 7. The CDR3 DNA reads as TGTGCCAGCAGCTTCGGACTAGCCTCGTTTGAGCAGTTCTTC. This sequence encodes CASSFGLASFEQFF.

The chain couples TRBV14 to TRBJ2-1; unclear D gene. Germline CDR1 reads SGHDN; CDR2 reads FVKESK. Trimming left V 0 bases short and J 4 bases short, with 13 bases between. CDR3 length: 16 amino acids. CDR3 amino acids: CASSQERLVGYNEQFF. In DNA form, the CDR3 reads TGTGCCAGCAGCCAAGAGAGGCTCGTTGGGTACAATGAGCAGTTCTTC.

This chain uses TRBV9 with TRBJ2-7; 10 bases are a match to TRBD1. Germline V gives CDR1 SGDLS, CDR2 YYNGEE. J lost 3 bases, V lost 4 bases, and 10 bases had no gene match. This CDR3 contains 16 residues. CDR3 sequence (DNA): TGTGCCAGCAGCCTCCCCGTGACAGGGGGCGGCTACGAGCAGTACTTC. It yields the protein CASSLPVTGGGYEQYF.

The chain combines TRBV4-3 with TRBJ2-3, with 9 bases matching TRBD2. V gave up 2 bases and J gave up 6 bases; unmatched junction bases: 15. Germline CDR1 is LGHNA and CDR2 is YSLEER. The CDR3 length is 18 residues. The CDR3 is CASSQSLGGRALSDTQYF. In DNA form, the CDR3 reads TGCGCCAGCAGCCAATCTCTGGGCGGGAGGGCCCTATCTGATACGCAGTATTTT.

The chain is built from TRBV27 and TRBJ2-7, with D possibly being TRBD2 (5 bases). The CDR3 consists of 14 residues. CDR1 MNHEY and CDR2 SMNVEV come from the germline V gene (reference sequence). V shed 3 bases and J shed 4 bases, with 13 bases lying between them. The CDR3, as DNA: TGTGCCAGCAGTTTTTTCCAGGCGGGTTACGAGCAGTACTTC. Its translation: CASSFFQAGYEQYF.

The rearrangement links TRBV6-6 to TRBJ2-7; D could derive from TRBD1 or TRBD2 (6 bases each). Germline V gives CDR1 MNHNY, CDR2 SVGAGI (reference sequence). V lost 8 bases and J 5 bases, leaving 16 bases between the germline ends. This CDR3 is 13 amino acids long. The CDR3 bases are TGTGCCAGCCTCAGGGCAGGGGAGGACGAGCAGTACTTC. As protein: CASLRAGEDEQYF.

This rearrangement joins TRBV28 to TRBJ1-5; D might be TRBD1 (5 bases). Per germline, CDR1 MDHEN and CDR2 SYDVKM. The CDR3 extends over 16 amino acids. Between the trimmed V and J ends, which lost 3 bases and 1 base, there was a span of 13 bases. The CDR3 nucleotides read TGTGCCAGCAGTTTGCAGGGTAAGGGAAGCAATCAGCCCCAGCATTTT. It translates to CASSLQGKGSNQPQHF.

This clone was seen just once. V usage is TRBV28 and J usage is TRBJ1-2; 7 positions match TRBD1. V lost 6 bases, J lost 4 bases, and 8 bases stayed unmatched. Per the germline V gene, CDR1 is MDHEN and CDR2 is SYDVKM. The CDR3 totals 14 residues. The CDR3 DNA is TGTGCCAGCAGAACGCTGACAGGGTCCTATGGCTACACCTTC. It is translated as CASRTLTGSYGYTF.

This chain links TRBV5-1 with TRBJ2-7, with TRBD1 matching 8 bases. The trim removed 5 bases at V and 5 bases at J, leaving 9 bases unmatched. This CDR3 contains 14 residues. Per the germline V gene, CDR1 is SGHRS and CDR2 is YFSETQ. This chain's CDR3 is CASRPGQGTHEQYF. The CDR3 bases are TGCGCCAGCAGACCAGGACAGGGAACCCACGAGCAGTACTTC.

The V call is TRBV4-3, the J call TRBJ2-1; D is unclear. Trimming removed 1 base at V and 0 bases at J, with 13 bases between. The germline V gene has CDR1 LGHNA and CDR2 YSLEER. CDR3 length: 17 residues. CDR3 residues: CASSQGGLLSSYNEQFF. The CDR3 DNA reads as TGCGCCAGCAGCCAAGGTGGTTTGCTAAGCTCCTACAATGAGCAGTTCTTC.

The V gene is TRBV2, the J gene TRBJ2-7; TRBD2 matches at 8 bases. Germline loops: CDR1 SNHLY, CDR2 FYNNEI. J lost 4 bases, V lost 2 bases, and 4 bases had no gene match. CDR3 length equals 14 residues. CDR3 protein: CASSESGRRYEQYF. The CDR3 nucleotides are TGTGCCAGCAGTGAAAGCGGGAGAAGGTACGAGCAGTACTTC.

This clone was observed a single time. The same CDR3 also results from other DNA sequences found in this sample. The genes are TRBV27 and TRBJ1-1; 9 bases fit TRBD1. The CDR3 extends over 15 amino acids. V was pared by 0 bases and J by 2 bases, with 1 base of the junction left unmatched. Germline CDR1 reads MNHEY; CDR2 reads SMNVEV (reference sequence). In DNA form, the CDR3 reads TGTGCCAGCAGTTTATCGACAGGGGGAAACACTGAAGCTTTCTTT. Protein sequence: CASSLSTGGNTEAFF.

The CDR3 spells CASKLAGPTYEQYF. The CDR3 nucleotides are TGTGCCAGTAAACTAGCGGGTCCTACCTACGAGCAGTACTTC. V usage is TRBV27 and J usage is TRBJ2-7; 9 nucleotides match TRBD2. The germline V gene has CDR1 MNHEY and CDR2 SMNVEV (reference sequence). V dropped 9 bases and J dropped 2; count of bases not matched to a gene: 8. CDR3 size: 14 residues.

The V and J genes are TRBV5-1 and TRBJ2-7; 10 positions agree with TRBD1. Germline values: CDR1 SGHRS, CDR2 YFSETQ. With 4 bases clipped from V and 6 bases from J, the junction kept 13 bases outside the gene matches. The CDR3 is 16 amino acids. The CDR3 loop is CASSPNPGTGVLEQYF. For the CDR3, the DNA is TGCGCCAGCAGCCCCAATCCCGGGACAGGGGTCCTCGAGCAGTACTTC.

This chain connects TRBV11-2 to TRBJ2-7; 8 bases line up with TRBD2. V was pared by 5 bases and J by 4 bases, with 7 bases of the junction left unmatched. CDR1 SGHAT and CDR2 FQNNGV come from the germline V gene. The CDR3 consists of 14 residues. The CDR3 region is CASSHREGRYEQYF. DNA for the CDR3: TGTGCCAGCAGCCACCGGGAGGGCCGATACGAGCAGTACTTC.